This T cell receptor (beta chain) was observed in a study of blood T cells in healthy people across ages. J gave up 0 bases and V 5 bases, and 11 bases lay outside the gene matches. CDR3 length equals 19 residues. Germline values: CDR1 SEHNR, CDR2 FQNEAQ (reference sequence). The use of a sample-barcoded 5' primer and a J-beta primer mix characterized a second PCR of roughly 6 to 11 cycles. Every sample gave at least 2.5 million paired-end reads containing CDR3. TCRdb re-analysed the 5' RACE reads in MiXCR, keeping a single row per CDR3 protein. This table has around 1.5 million distinct CDR3 sequences, 42% appearing once. Peripheral blood from each donor was collected in a volume of approximately 9.5 milliliters. Every sample had a minimum of 6.5 million PBMCs isolated.

Source material: blood. The sequence derives from a woman aged 18-29 years in good health. This chain uses TRBV7-9 with TRBJ1-6, with TRBD1 matching over 9 bases. CDR3 bases: TGTGCCAGCAGCCCGCAACCGGGACAGGGCAGCTCCTATAATTCACCCCTCCACTTT. Amino acid sequence: CASSPQPGQGSSYNSPLHF.